This entry is about one TCR beta chain. The target antigen is unknown. Each donor's status was that of a healthy bone marrow donor. The source of the sample is a study of cytomegalovirus exposure and HLA in healthy donors. Study-wide results and limits: In a later analysis, compared with equally common non-associated chains, HLA-associated beta chains were more expanded.

This PCR relied on a set of 60 Vbeta primers and 13 Jbeta primers. The protocol was immunoSEQ multiplex PCR, while the TCRdb copy is restricted to in-frame clones and leaves out a portion. The repertoire includes around 50,000 clones, approximately 84% of them detected once, and about 3% sits in the top ten. This clonotype originated in a man in his fifties in good health and CMV-seronegative. Sequenced input: PBMCs.

CDR3 in DNA: TGTGCCAGCAGTTCCCTATACGAGCAGTACTTC. It specifies CASSSLYEQYF. The V gene is TRBV6-5, the J gene TRBJ2-7; D not certain. The CDR3 is made up of 11 amino acids. Trimming took off 4 bases at V and 4 bases at J, with 5 bases between the two ends. Germline-derived CDR1 and CDR2 are MNHEY and SVGAGI.